This paragraph reports one T cell receptor (beta chain). Profiling relied on immunoSEQ multiplex PCR, and the TCRdb table lists in-frame clones only, not all of them. The sample includes millions of clones, over 85% of them seen just once. The CDR3 length is 14 residues. V lost 2 bases to trimming and J lost 8 bases; unmatched junction nucleotides: 6. Germline V CDR1 and CDR2: SGHNT, YYREEE (reference sequence). This sample was taken from a study of shared clonotypes between healthy human individuals. The chain links TRBV5-4 to TRBJ2-4; 8 bases are shared with TRBD1. Source material: naive CD4+ T cells sorted from blood. Subset indicated: CD45RA+ positively selected. The TCR sequence derives from a man aged 18 to 35 in good health. The CDR3 DNA reads TGTGCCAGCAGCTTAGGACAGGGCGGGGACATTCAGTACTTC. Translating it yields CASSLGQGGDIQYF. Based on the CDR3 plus reference TRBV5-4 and TRBJ2-4, the full variable domain is ETGVTQSPTHLIKTRGQQVTLRCSSQSGHNTVSWYQQALGQGPQFIFQYYREEENGRGNFPPRFSGLQFPNYSSELNVNALELDDSALYLCASSLGQGGDIQYFGAGTRLSVL.